The 8 T cell receptor beta chains in this list originate from one sample, sequenced in a study of identical twins. Via MiXCR, TCRdb re-called the 5' RACE reads, giving one row per CDR3 protein. This sample has roughly 150,000 distinct CDR3 sequences, with around 3.6% found just once. Material for sequencing was memory T cells sorted from blood. All receptors come from a man younger than 35 in good health.

This clonotype was seen repeatedly, ten times or more. The chain has TRBV11-2 and TRBJ2-2; TRBD2 matches 8 bases. V shed 5 bases and J 1 base; nucleotides not matched to a gene: 18. There are 20 residues in the CDR3. Per the germline V gene, CDR1 is SGHAT and CDR2 is FQNNGV. The CDR3 loop is CASSLPPSITSGENTGELFF. CDR3 nucleotide sequence: TGTGCCAGCAGCCTCCCACCCTCGATTACTAGCGGAGAGAACACCGGGGAGCTGTTTTTT.

This clonotype has ten or more counts. This rearrangement joins TRBV20-1 to TRBJ2-1; the match to TRBD2 covers 10 bases. This CDR3 contains 14 residues. Trimming removed 2 bases from V and 8 bases from J; junction bases left unmatched: 6. In germline, CDR1 is DFQATT, CDR2 SNEGSKA (reference sequence). The DNA for the CDR3 is TGCAGTGCTAGACCCCCTAGCGGGAGCGATGAGCAGTTCTTC. It encodes CSARPPSGSDEQFF.

On this clonotype: A much larger clone lies a single base off, so this may be a read error. V and J are TRBV27 and TRBJ2-7, with a weak D call TRBD1 (5 bases). The germline V gene encodes CDR1 MNHEY and CDR2 SMNVEV (reference sequence). The CDR3 extends over 13 amino acids. The V end was cut by 1 base, the J end by 3 bases, with 7 bases between. The CDR3 loop is CASSLFQGYEQYF. CDR3 bases: TGTGCCAGCAGTTTATTCCAGGGCTACGAGCAGTACTTC.

This clonotype has just a few counts. This rearrangement joins TRBV13 to TRBJ1-5; possible D gene TRBD1, 6 bases. CDR1 is PRHDT and CDR2 is FYEKMQ in the germline V gene (reference sequence). Trimming left V 0 bases short and J 7 bases short, with 22 bases between. The CDR3 covers 18 residues. The DNA of the CDR3 is TGTGCCAGCAGCTTAGGGGGCGGCAGGGGTATGGCGTTACAGCCCCAGCATTTT. As protein: CASSLGGGRGMALQPQHF.

Comment on this clonotype: The CDR3 end shows no conserved phenylalanine or tryptophan, and so a read error is likely. This chain connects TRBV5-1 to TRBJ2-3; a possible D gene is TRBD2 (6 bases). CDR1 is SGHRS, CDR2 YFSETQ, per germline. Trimming removed 2 bases at V and 3 bases at J, with 16 bases between. The CDR3 sequence is 16 residues long. Here the CDR3 reads CASSFSPGVGTDTQYN. The CDR3 DNA reads TGCGCCAGCAGCTTCAGCCCGGGGGTCGGGACAGATACGCAGTATAAT.

This clonotype has just a few counts. In DNA form, the CDR3 reads TGCGCCAGCAGCTTGGGCGGCCCCACAGATACGCAGTATTTT. It is translated as CASSLGGPTDTQYF. The V and J genes are TRBV5-1 and TRBJ2-3; D is ambiguous. V was shortened by 0 bases and J by 2 bases, with 7 bases between the two germline ends. The CDR3 sequence is 14 residues long. The germline V gene encodes CDR1 SGHRS and CDR2 YFSETQ.

This clonotype was seen many times. The chain is built from TRBV21-1 and TRBJ2-3; the table's D call of TRBD1 was not tested on the DNA. TRBV21-1 is a listed pseudogene. The CDR3 consists of 15 residues. CDR3 sequence: CASSYRRGECSTQYF. CDR3 in DNA: TGTGCCAGCAGTTATAGGAGGGGGGAGTGCTCTACGCAGTATTTT.

This clonotype was detected many times. The chain links TRBV12-3 or TRBV12-4 to TRBJ2-2, with D uncertain. Trimming removed 4 bases from V and 6 bases from J, with 3 bases in between. The CDR3 is 11 residues long. The CDR3 coding sequence is TGTGCCAGCAGTTACCCCGGGGAGCTGTTTTTT. Translation gives CASSYPGELFF.